This note documents a single T cell receptor beta chain sequence. The antigen remains unidentified. In the same sample, other DNA sequences code for this CDR3. This entry comes from a study of shared clonotypes between healthy human individuals. Naive CD8 cells lacked CD45RO, underwent positive selection for CCR7 and left out terminally differentiated effector memory CD45RA+ cells. Study-wide results and caveats: Large sequencing depth failed to make sorted-subset sequencing complete, rarefaction showed.

Sequencing was performed with immunoSEQ multiplex PCR; in TCRdb, only in-frame clones are kept and a portion is missing. The sample yields some 1,900,000 clones, about 95% seen once. CDR1 is MDHEN and CDR2 is SYDVKM in the germline V gene. Trimming took off 5 bases at V and 5 bases at J, with 12 bases between the two ends. The CDR3 sequence is 13 residues long. V is TRBV28 and J is TRBJ2-5; TRBD2 is a possible D gene (6 bases). The sequencing input was naive CD8+ T cells sorted from blood. The receptor's source is a man between 18 and 29 years old in good health. The CDR3 is CASSLREQETQYF. The CDR3, as DNA: TGTGCCAGCAGTCTGCGGGAACAGGAGACCCAGTACTTC.